The clone carrying this T cell receptor (beta chain) was found many times. The antigen remains unidentified. Trimming at V came to 1 base and at J to 8 bases, leaving 6 bases not matched to a gene. The CDR3 has 15 residues. The data originate from a study of glioma-infiltrating T cells. Whole-study results and caveats: Non-neoplastic patients had below-expected tissue-blood divergence, while all gliomas exceeded expectation. Only very few CDR3 sequences appeared in both tissue and blood.

Amplification of TCR alpha and beta CDR3 regions from RNA used iRepertoire nested multiplex PCR. Tissue mRNA or PBMC total RNA, about 90-400 ng, went into one-step reverse transcription and amplification. TCRdb re-called the multiplex PCR reads through MiXCR, storing one row per CDR3 protein. The sample contains under 150,000 distinct CDR3 sequences, around 23% of which appear only once. This TCR came from a human donor with low-grade glioma or glioblastoma, undergoing nonglioma brain surgery, or in good health (not recorded which). This chain uses TRBV12-3 or TRBV12-4 with TRBJ2-1; 9 nucleotides line up with TRBD2. The sequenced material came from glioma tissue, nonneoplastic brain tissue, or PBMCs (not recorded which). CDR3 in amino acids: CASSLVRGGEYEQFF. DNA of the CDR3: TGTGCCAGCAGTTTAGTACGCGGGGGGGAATATGAGCAGTTCTTC.